This note documents a single T cell receptor beta chain sequence. This receptor's antigen is unknown. No clone much larger than this one lies a single base away; base qualities are absent. This record belongs to a study of blood T cell repertoires in COVID-19 (dated by TCRdb to 2020 to 2021). In the study overall: Collaborator samples came from the United States, Italy and Spain and covered acute and convalescent phases of COVID-19. The material from the prospective study consisted of cDNA or gDNA derived from T cells, B-cell-depleted T cells, or PBMCs. The dataset comprised deeply sampled blood TCRbeta repertoires from subjects exposed to, actively infected with, or recovered from COVID-19. A freely available public database, intended as a resource for researchers studying the immune response to SARS-CoV-2, is where the repertoires were released. The samples were drawn from the first 160 participants of the ongoing ImmuneRACE study and from 950 to 1,500 subjects provided by 6 global collaborators. Nearly every sample came with metadata listing a de-identified subject ID, COVID-19 status, age in years and sex. Where available, HLA class I and class II types were obtained from metadata supplied by the sample provider rather than from assay-based typing.

TCRbeta CDR3 regions were amplified from genomic DNA by means of the immunoSEQ Assay, a bias-controlled multiplex PCR. The authors processed their data as follows. The number of nucleated cells in each sample was estimated by amplification of reference gene primers within the assay. To quantify the absolute abundance of each unique TCRbeta CDR3 rearrangement, sequence reads were collapsed and filtered. For each sample, productive Simpson clonality was calculated as the square root of Simpson's diversity index over productive rearrangements. TCRdb holds this immuneACCESS table with in-frame rearrangements only. Some clones are missing; in checked studies, unresolved V genes explain under half, and the rest has no known cause. V, J and clone size were drawn from that table, and D and trimming were deduced from the DNA. The sample table shows 180,000 or so clones, and about nine tenths are seen once. Roughly 1.4% of the sample belongs to the ten largest clones.

Collaborating institutions collected whole blood in K2EDTA tubes following their own protocols. For TCRbeta analysis, collaborators shipped samples in one of three forms: frozen whole blood, isolated PBMCs, or DNA extracted from either of those sample types. The CDR3 holds 14 amino acids from the cysteine to the phenylalanine. Here the CDR3 DNA is all that survives: 42 bases in frame from base 1. Cut back by 5 bases and 8 bases, the V and J ends lie 16 bases apart. Per the germline V gene, SGHNT is the CDR1 and YENEEA is the CDR2. General study outcomes and caveats: How much clinical and demographic metadata was included differed by source and by participant, and the metadata was provided uncurated.

The sample was peripheral blood. The rearrangement joined TRBV11-3 to TRBJ1-3; perhaps TRBD1 is the D gene, with 6 bases matching. This clonotype was obtained from a woman in her fifties or sixties with acute or convalescent COVID-19. The DNA is TGTGCCAGCAGCCCCAGGGGAATCGGGGACACCATATATTTT. Its coded protein is CASSPRGIGDTIYF.